This T cell receptor (beta chain) was sequenced in a study of blood T cells in healthy people across ages. General observations from the study: When one million T cells were used, diversity estimates were thought to be underestimates.

With a J-beta primer mix and a sample-barcoded 5' primer, a second PCR ran 7 to 11 cycles. A single record per CDR3 protein comes from TCRdb applying MiXCR to the 5' RACE reads. Among fewer than 900,000 distinct CDR3 sequences listed, about 34% were seen once. The ends lost 7 bases at V and 5 bases at J; junction bases unmatched: 19. Germline CDR1 MNHNY, CDR2 SVGAGI (reference sequence). This CDR3 comprises 17 residues. With regard to this clonotype: Antigen unknown.

The sequence was obtained from a man younger than 30 in good health. The sample taken for sequencing was blood. The genes are TRBV6-6 and TRBJ1-1; 7 bases line up with TRBD1. The CDR3 sequence is CASTNPGGVRAGTEAFF. Here the CDR3 DNA reads TGTGCCAGCACCAACCCAGGGGGAGTGCGGGCGGGTACTGAAGCTTTCTTT.